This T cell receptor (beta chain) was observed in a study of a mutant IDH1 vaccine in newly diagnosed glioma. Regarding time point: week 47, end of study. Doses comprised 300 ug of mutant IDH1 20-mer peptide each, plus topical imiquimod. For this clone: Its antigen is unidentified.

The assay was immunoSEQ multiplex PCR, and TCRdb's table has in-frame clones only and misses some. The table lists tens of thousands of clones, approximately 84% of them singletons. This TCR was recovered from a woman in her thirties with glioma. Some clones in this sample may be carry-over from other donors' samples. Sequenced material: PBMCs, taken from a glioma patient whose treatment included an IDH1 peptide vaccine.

For the CDR3, the DNA is TGTGCCAGCAGTTTGGTCGCGAGGGCAGATACGCAGTATTTT. Its protein is CASSLVARADTQYF. The rearrangement uses TRBV27 and TRBJ2-3; TRBD2 is a possible D gene (5 bases). Germline CDR1 is MNHEY and CDR2 is SMNVEV (reference sequence). The CDR3 length is 14 residues. V was trimmed by 3 bases and J by 4 bases, leaving 11 bases between them.